Listed below are T cell receptor beta chains from one sample, sequenced in a study of cytomegalovirus exposure and HLA in healthy donors. The assay was immunoSEQ multiplex PCR, and TCRdb's table has in-frame clones only and misses some. Of 270,000 or so clones detected, approximately 91% appear once; the ten largest clones hold 1.7%. The sample comprised PBMCs. Receptor source: a girl between 2 and 10 years old in good health and CMV-seronegative. Each CDR3 is given with its conserved first and last residue. The D gene is left open where the match is weak. Clone size, where shown, is once, few, many, or a class for clones that have expanded.

15 | . | . | TRBJ2-5 | TRBV6-1 | TGTGCCAGCAGTGAGGACAGCGCTCGGACGGAGACCCAGTACTTC | CASSEDSARTETQYF
16 | . | . | TRBJ1-4 | TRBV10-3 | TGTGCCATCAGTGATACGGGGGCGGCGGGGGATGAAAAACTGTTTTTT | CAISDTGAAGDEKLFF
14 | . | . | TRBJ2-1 | TRBV7-8 | TGTGCCAGCAGCCCCGGGGGCTCCTACAATGAGCAGTTCTTC | CASSPGGSYNEQFF
14 | . | once | TRBJ1-5 | TRBV5-1 | TGCGCCAGCAGCTTGGGAGGGAATGGTCAGCCCCAGCATTTT | CASSLGGNGQPQHF
13 | . | . | TRBJ1-5 | TRBV19 | TGTGCCAGTAGTATTCGACGGGATCAGCCCCAGCATTTT | CASSIRRDQPQHF
15 | TRBD2 | . | TRBJ2-7 | TRBV11-2 | TGTGCCAGCAGCTTAGAACTAGCGGGGGGGCGGGAGCAGTACTTC | CASSLELAGGREQYF
20 | . | . | TRBJ2-1 | TRBV21-1 | TGTGCCAGCAGCAATTATGTCAGGACTAGCGGGGGTAGAAGCTACAATGAGCAGTTCTTC | CASSNYVRTSGGRSYNEQFF
14 | TRBD1 | . | TRBJ1-1 | TRBV5-1 | TGCGCCAGTACAAGAGGGGGCGAGGGCACTGAAGCTTTCTTT | CASTRGGEGTEAFF
16 | . | . | TRBJ1-2 | TRBV19 | TGTGCCAGTAGTATAGATTGGCAGGGAGGCTCGTATGGCTACACCTTC | CASSIDWQGGSYGYTF
14 | . | . | TRBJ1-1 | TRBV5-5 | TGTGCCAGCAGCCGAGAGGGTTCCGGGCCTGAAGCTTTCTTT | CASSREGSGPEAFF
14 | TRBD1 | . | TRBJ1-4 | TRBV10-3 | TGTGCCCCCTGCCCACAGGGGTCTAATGAAAAACTGTTTTTT | CAPCPQGSNEKLFF